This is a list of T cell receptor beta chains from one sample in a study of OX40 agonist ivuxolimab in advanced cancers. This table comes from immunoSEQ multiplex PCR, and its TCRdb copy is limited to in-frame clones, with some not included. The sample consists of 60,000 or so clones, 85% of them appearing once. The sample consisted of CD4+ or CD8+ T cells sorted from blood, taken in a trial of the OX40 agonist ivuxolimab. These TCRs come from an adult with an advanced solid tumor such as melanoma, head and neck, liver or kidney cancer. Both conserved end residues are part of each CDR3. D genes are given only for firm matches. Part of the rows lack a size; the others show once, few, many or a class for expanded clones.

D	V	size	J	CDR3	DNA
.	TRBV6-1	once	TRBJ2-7	CASSESARSSYEQYF	TGTGCCAGCAGTGAATCAGCCCGAAGCTCCTACGAGCAGTACTTC
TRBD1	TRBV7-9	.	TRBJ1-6	CASSQTTGDNSPLHF	TGTGCCAGCAGCCAGACGACAGGGGATAATTCACCCCTCCACTTT
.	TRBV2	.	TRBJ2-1	CAGGGTFTAEQFF	TGTGCCGGAGGGGGAACTTTCACCGCAGAGCAGTTCTTC
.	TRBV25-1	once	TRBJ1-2	CASSELEGLYGYTF	TGTGCCAGCAGTGAACTCGAGGGACTCTATGGCTACACCTTC
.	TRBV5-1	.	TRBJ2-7	CASSLGPGEGTYEQYF	TGCGCCAGCAGCTTGGGGCCGGGGGAAGGAACCTACGAGCAGTACTTC
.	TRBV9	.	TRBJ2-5	CASSVADGEGETQYF	TGTGCCAGCAGCGTAGCAGACGGCGAAGGCGAGACCCAGTACTTC
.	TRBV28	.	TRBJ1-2	CASSLSVDGAYGYTF	TGTGCCAGCAGTTTATCGGTGGACGGGGCCTATGGCTACACCTTC
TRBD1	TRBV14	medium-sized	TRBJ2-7	CASSPQWTGEEQYF	TGTGCCAGCAGCCCCCAATGGACAGGAGAAGAGCAGTACTTC
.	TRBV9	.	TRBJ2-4	CASSVGSGLAKNIQYF	TGTGCCAGCAGCGTGGGTAGCGGACTAGCCAAAAACATTCAGTACTTC
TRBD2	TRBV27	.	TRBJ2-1	CASRGGLAGGSSYNEQFF	TGTGCCAGCAGAGGAGGACTAGCGGGAGGAAGCTCCTACAATGAGCAGTTCTTC
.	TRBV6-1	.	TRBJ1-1	CASSEVWEWNTEAFF	TGTGCCAGCAGTGAAGTTTGGGAGTGGAACACTGAAGCTTTCTTT
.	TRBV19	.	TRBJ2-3	CASSIEQGLPDTQYF	TGTGCCAGTAGTATTGAGCAGGGGCTCCCAGATACGCAGTATTTT
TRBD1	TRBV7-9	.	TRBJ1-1	CASSLLLGTGEAFF	TGTGCCAGCAGCTTACTATTGGGGACAGGTGAAGCTTTCTTT
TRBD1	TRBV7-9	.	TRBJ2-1	CASGDRVPYNEQFF	TGTGCCAGTGGAGACAGGGTACCCTACAATGAGCAGTTCTTC
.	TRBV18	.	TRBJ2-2	CASSPLFGSTGELFF	TGTGCCAGCTCACCACTTTTTGGGTCGACCGGGGAGCTGTTTTTT
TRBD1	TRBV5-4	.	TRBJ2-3	CASSRTGADTQYF	TGTGCCAGCAGCCGGACAGGCGCAGATACGCAGTATTTT
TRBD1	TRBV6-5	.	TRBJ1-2	CASSPQGGHYGYTF	TGTGCCAGCAGTCCGCAGGGGGGGCACTATGGCTACACCTTC
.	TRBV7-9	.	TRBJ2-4	CASSLEAAGANIQYF	TGTGCCAGCAGCTTAGAGGCGGCAGGGGCTAACATTCAGTACTTC
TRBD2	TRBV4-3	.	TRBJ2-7	CASSQDGKREVDEQYF	TGCGCCAGCAGCCAAGATGGGAAGCGGGAGGTCGACGAGCAGTACTTC
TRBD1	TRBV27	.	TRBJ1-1	CASSRQGWDTEAFF	TGTGCCAGCAGCCGACAGGGGTGGGACACTGAAGCTTTCTTT
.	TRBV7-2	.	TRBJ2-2	CASSYYTGELFF	TGTGCCAGCAGCTACTACACCGGGGAGCTGTTTTTT
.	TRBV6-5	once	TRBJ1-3	CASSSRGFGNTIYF	TGTGCCAGCAGTTCCCGTGGTTTTGGAAACACCATATATTTT
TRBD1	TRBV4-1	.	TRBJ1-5	CASSPYPLPGQGIGENQPQHF	TGCGCCAGCAGCCCTTACCCTTTACCGGGACAGGGGATAGGGGAGAATCAGCCCCAGCATTTT
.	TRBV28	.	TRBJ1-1	CASTLGTEAFF	TGTGCCAGCACCTTGGGCACTGAAGCTTTCTTT
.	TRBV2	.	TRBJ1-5	CASDLYPPNQPQHF	TGTGCCAGCGACCTTTACCCCCCCAATCAGCCCCAGCATTTT
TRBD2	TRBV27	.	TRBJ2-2	CASSLLAGGNGELFF	TGTGCCAGCAGTCTGTTAGCGGGGGGCAACGGGGAGCTGTTTTTT
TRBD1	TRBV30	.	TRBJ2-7	CAWSLWDRGYEQYF	TGTGCCTGGAGTCTTTGGGACAGGGGTTACGAGCAGTACTTC
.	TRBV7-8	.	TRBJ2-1	CASSLALDRRAYNEQFF	TGTGCCAGCAGCTTAGCGCTGGACAGGAGGGCCTACAATGAGCAGTTCTTC
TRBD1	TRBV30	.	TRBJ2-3	CASKGQGRTDTQYF	TGTGCCTCAAAAGGACAGGGTCGCACAGATACGCAGTATTTT
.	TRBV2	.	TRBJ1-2	CASRRDSLSYGYTF	TGTGCCAGCAGGCGGGACTCGCTTTCCTATGGCTACACCTTC
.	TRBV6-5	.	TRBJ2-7	CASRLDGEGYEQYF	TGTGCCAGCAGGCTCGACGGAGAAGGCTACGAGCAGTACTTC
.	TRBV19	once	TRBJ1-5	CASSIKRDQPQHF	TGTGCCAGTAGTATTAAAAGGGATCAGCCCCAGCATTTT
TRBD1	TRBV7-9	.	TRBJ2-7	CASSLEGTGAYEQYF	TGTGCCAGCAGCTTAGAAGGGACAGGGGCCTACGAGCAGTACTTC
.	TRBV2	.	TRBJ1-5	CASRTGFSNQPQHF	TGTGCCAGCAGAACAGGGTTTAGCAATCAGCCCCAGCATTTT
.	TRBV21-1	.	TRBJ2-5	CASSKDLGTGTFQETQYF	TGTGCCAGCAGCAAAGATTTGGGGACAGGGACATTCCAAGAGACCCAGTACTTC
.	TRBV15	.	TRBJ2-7	CATSVGRSAYEQYF	TGTGCCACCAGCGTCGGACGGTCAGCCTACGAGCAGTACTTC
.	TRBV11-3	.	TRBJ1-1	CASSLRGRTEAFF	TGTGCCAGCAGCTTGCGGGGCAGGACTGAAGCTTTCTTT
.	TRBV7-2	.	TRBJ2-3	CASSPGPGRDTQYF	TGTGCCAGCAGCCCCGGCCCAGGGAGGGATACGCAGTATTTT
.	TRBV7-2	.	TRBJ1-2	CASSPPRADGYTF	TGTGCCAGCAGCCCCCCCAGGGCGGATGGCTACACCTTC
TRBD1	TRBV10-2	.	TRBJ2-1	CASRDTGVTYNEQFF	TGCGCCAGCAGGGATACAGGGGTGACCTACAATGAGCAGTTCTTC
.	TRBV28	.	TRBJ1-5	CASSLLGSGNQPQHF	TGTGCCAGCAGTTTATTGGGGTCGGGCAATCAGCCCCAGCATTTT
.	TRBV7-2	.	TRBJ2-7	CASSSRFQYEQYF	TGTGCCAGCAGCTCCCGGTTCCAATACGAGCAGTACTTC
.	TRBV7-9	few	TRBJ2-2	CASSPSGELFF	TGTGCCAGCAGCCCAAGCGGGGAGCTGTTTTTT
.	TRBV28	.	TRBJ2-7	CASSSRVHRNEQYF	TGTGCCAGCAGTTCCAGGGTTCATAGGAACGAGCAGTACTTC
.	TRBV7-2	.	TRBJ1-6	CASSHTGAPLHF	TGTGCCAGCAGCCATACAGGTGCACCCCTCCACTTT
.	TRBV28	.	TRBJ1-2	CASSPPGHLGGYTF	TGTGCCAGCAGCCCTCCGGGCCATCTTGGTGGCTACACCTTC
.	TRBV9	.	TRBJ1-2	CASSRGDYGYTF	TGTGCCAGCAGCCGGGGGGACTATGGCTACACCTTC
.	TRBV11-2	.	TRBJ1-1	CASLGRGRGTEAFF	TGTGCCAGCCTAGGGCGGGGGAGAGGGACTGAAGCTTTCTTT
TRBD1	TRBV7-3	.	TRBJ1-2	CASSRPGQNYGYTF	TGCGCCAGCAGCCGCCCGGGACAGAACTATGGCTACACCTTC
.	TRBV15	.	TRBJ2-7	CATSRDLDSSYEQYF	TGTGCCACCAGCAGAGATTTGGACTCCTCCTACGAGCAGTACTTC
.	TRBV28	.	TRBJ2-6	CASKGGGETGANVLTF	TGTGCCAGCAAGGGGGGAGGGGAGACTGGGGCCAACGTCCTGACTTTC